This paragraph covers one T cell receptor (beta chain) sequence. The entry originates in a study of blood T cell repertoires in COVID-19. Study background: Researchers got acute and convalescent COVID-19 samples from the United States, Italy and Spain. PBMCs, B-cell-depleted T cells, or T cells were the source of the cDNA or gDNA that made up the material.

The V end lost 1 base, the J end lost 0 bases, and 7 bases lay between the germline ends. Germline V gene lookup returns CDR1 SGHVS and CDR2 FNYEAQ. There are 16 residues in the CDR3. Source study methods: By means of reference gene primer amplification, nucleated cell counts were estimated. The method was immunoSEQ multiplex PCR; TCRdb's version includes in-frame clones alone and lacks a portion of them. V and J calls and clone size are given by that table; D and trimming were obtained from the DNA. Of under 250,000 clones in the sample, 70% to 90% were seen once. The chain uses TRBV7-6 and TRBJ2-6; tentative D call: TRBD1 (6 bases). This clonotype was obtained from a man aged 50 or older with COVID-19, enrolled during active disease. Material for sequencing was peripheral blood. The CDR3 protein is CASSLEGHSGANVLTF. The CDR3 nucleotides are TGTGCCAGCAGCTTAGAGGGACACTCTGGGGCCAACGTCCTGACTTTC.